One TCR beta chain is described in this entry. Its antigen is currently unknown. This sample stems from a study of OX40 agonist ivuxolimab in advanced cancers. The wider study: Having had anti-PD-1, anti-PD-L1 or anti-CTLA-4 therapy before was allowed, and about 40% had some. Study observations and caveats: Averaged across samples, CD8+ T cells carried more expanded clones than CD4+ did. People who partly responded at 0.1-3.0 mg/kg had some of the least clonal expansion seen.

Germline V gene lookup returns CDR1 SGHRS and CDR2 YFSETQ. The CDR3 consists of 14 residues. Trimming removed 0 bases from V and 4 bases from J, with 8 bases in between. Measured with immunoSEQ multiplex PCR; TCRdb has only the in-frame clones, and not every one. The sample has 80,000 or so clones, around 83% seen once. The specimen was CD4+ or CD8+ T cells sorted from blood, collected in a trial of the OX40 agonist ivuxolimab. This sequence originates from an adult with an advanced solid tumor such as melanoma, head and neck, liver or kidney cancer. The chain has TRBV5-1 and TRBJ2-1, with D perhaps TRBD2 (5 bases). The CDR3 DNA reads as TGCGCCAGCAGCTTGGGACTAAATTACAATGAGCAGTTCTTC. This encodes CASSLGLNYNEQFF.